This entry is about one TCR beta chain. Its antigen is as yet unknown. This specimen comes from a study of long-term antiretroviral therapy in people with HIV. Study results and caveats: Once patients were on ART, diversity went higher but still fell short of transplant donor controls. It was observed that HIV repertoires exhibited narrower CDR3 length ranges than controls. Clones that had undergone expansion before ART dominated the repertoire at all time points.

The immunoSEQ assay was v3.0, run at survey level. Sequencing was performed with immunoSEQ multiplex PCR; in TCRdb, only in-frame clones are kept and a portion is missing. The repertoire holds over 7,500 clones, around 79% seen once, with more than 15% in the top ten. The source of this sequence is a man aged 35 to 55 with HIV. The sequences come from unsorted PBMCs, collected 0.1 years after starting antiretroviral therapy.

Here the CDR3 reads CASSQTGTGSYGYTF. The CDR3 coding sequence is TGTGCCAGCAGCCAGACCGGGACAGGGAGCTATGGCTACACCTTC. This rearrangement joins TRBV9 to TRBJ1-2, with TRBD1 matching 9 bases. The CDR3 sequence is 15 residues long. Trimming at V came to 4 bases and at J to 4 bases, leaving 8 bases not matched to a gene. Germline CDR1 SGDLS, CDR2 YYNGEE.